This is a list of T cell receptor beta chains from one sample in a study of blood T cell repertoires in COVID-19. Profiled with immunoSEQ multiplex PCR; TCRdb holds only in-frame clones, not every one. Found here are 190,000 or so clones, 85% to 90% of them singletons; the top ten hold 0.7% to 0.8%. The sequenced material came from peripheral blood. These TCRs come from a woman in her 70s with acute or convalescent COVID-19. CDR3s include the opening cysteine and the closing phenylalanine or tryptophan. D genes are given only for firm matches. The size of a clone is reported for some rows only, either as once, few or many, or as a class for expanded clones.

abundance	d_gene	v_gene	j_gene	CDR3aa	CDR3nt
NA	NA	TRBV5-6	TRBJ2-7	CASSLKQGYYEQYF	TGTGCCAGCAGCTTGAAACAGGGCTACTACGAGCAGTACTTC
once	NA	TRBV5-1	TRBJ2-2	CASSFPAAGTGELFF	TGCGCCAGCAGCTTCCCCGCGGCGGGGACCGGGGAGCTGTTTTTT
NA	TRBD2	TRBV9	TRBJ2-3	CASSVVAGATDTQYF	TGTGCCAGCAGCGTAGTAGCGGGGGCCACAGATACGCAGTATTTT
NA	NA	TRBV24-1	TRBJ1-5	CATSLAPSPGSNQPQHF	TGTGCCACCAGCTTGGCCCCCTCCCCAGGGTCTAATCAGCCCCAGCATTTT
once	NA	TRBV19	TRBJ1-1	CASSPQGWGTEAFF	TGTGCCAGTAGTCCCCAGGGATGGGGCACTGAAGCTTTCTTT
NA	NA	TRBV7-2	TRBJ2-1	CASSLSGGSYNEQFF	TGTGCCAGCAGCCTGAGCGGAGGCTCCTACAATGAGCAGTTCTTC
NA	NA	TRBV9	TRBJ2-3	CASSEGAGRPSGFTDTQYF	TGTGCCAGCAGCGAGGGGGCCGGACGACCCAGCGGGTTCACAGATACGCAGTATTTT
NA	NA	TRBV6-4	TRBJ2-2	CASSSGWTTNTGELFF	TGTGCCAGCAGCTCTGGTTGGACAACGAACACCGGGGAGCTGTTTTTT
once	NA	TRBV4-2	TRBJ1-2	CASSQDRLGAYGYTF	TGTGCCAGCAGCCAAGATCGGCTAGGGGCCTATGGCTACACCTTC
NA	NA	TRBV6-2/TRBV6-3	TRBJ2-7	CASSYSRGSDYEQYF	TGTGCCAGCAGTTACTCGCGAGGGTCGGACTACGAGCAGTACTTC
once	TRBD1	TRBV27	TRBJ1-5	CASSLLGGTGFNQPQHF	TGTGCCAGCAGTTTGTTAGGGGGGACAGGATTCAATCAGCCCCAGCATTTT
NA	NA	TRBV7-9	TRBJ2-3	CASSLRPPRKDTQYF	TGTGCCAGCAGCCTTCGTCCCCCTAGAAAAGATACGCAGTATTTT
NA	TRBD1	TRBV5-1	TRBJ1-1	CASSWDRGGNTEAFF	TGCGCCAGCAGCTGGGACAGGGGAGGGAACACTGAAGCTTTCTTT